These 8 T cell receptor beta chains came from one sample sequenced in a study of T cell repertoires in cytomegalovirus infection (dated by TCRdb to between 2018 and 2021). What the treatment or condition label conveys for this sample: in vitro stimulation with specific CMV peptide epitopes to enrich CMV-specific T cells. Sequencing used an Illumina HiSeq 1500. Using fastp at Q25 and MiXCR, TCRdb reprocessed the public reads and kept productive beta chains. Every distinct CDR3 protein forms one entry, paired with its most common genes and DNA. The sample contains approximately 73,000 distinct CDR3 sequences, around 42% of them found a single time. The top ten hold more than 80% of the sample. No antigens are known for them. The sample in question was CD8+ T cells from cultured PBMCs, obtained from culture after CMV antigen stimulation. These receptor sequences come from a human donor in good health (CMV status not recorded). Some clones in this sample may be carry-over from other donors' samples.

The chain has TRBV4-1 and TRBJ2-1, with D hard to call. The V end was cut by 3 bases, the J end by 2 bases, with 11 bases between. This CDR3 has 15 residues. In germline, CDR1 is MGHRA, CDR2 YSYEKL. CDR3: CASSHGSETYNEQFF. Here the CDR3 DNA reads TGCGCCAGCAGCCATGGGTCCGAAACCTACAATGAGCAGTTCTTC.

This clonotype was found a few times. This chain uses TRBV4-3 with TRBJ2-3; D gene unclear. V lost 1 base, J lost 6 bases, and 11 bases lay in between. CDR3 length: 14 residues. The germline V gene has CDR1 LGHNA and CDR2 YSLEER. The CDR3 coding sequence is TGCGCCAGCAGCCAAGGGGCCCCTGAGGATACGCAGTATTTT. It yields the protein CASSQGAPEDTQYF.

The chain joins TRBV9 to TRBJ2-5; 10 nucleotides align to TRBD2. Germline CDR1 reads SGDLS; CDR2 reads YYNGEE. With 0 bases clipped from V and 0 bases from J, the junction kept 11 bases outside the gene matches. The CDR3 length is 19 residues. This CDR3 is CASSVGASGGSPNQETQYF. In nucleotides, the CDR3 is TGTGCCAGCAGCGTAGGGGCTAGCGGGGGCAGCCCAAACCAAGAGACCCAGTACTTC.

This chain links TRBV4-1 with TRBJ2-5; 12 bases map to TRBD1. Germline V gives CDR1 MGHRA, CDR2 YSYEKL. With V trimmed by 5 bases and J by 5 bases, 6 bases remained unmatched. This CDR3 has 15 residues. CDR3 sequence (DNA): TGCGCCAGCAGCGTCGGGACAGGGGGCGCGGAGACCCAGTACTTC. Translation: CASSVGTGGAETQYF.

The chain has TRBV20-1 and TRBJ1-1; the D gene is possibly TRBD1 (6 bases). Germline values: CDR1 DFQATT, CDR2 SNEGSKA (reference sequence). There are 13 residues in the CDR3. The V and J ends lost 6 bases and 12 bases respectively, with 23 bases between them. DNA for the CDR3: TGCAGTGCCCCAGGGGAGGGGGAAAGTGAGACTTTCTTT. Translating it yields CSAPGEGESETFF.

The J gene is TRBJ2-1, the V gene TRBV5-4; no clear D gene. The CDR3 length is 13 residues. Germline lookup yields CDR1 SGHNT and CDR2 YYREEE (reference sequence). The V and J ends lost 5 bases and 8 bases respectively, with 14 bases between them. The CDR3 nucleotides are TGTGCCAGCAGGGGGTCTAGGAGCGATGAGCAGTTCTTC. This translates into CASRGSRSDEQFF.

The rearrangement links TRBV5-6 to TRBJ2-3, with D possibly TRBD1 on 6 matching bases. V lost 1 base, J lost 4 bases, and 10 bases lay in between. CDR3 length: 14 residues. CDR1 SGHDT and CDR2 YYEEEE come from the germline V gene. CDR3 nucleotides: TGTGCCAGCAGCTTGACAGGGTGGCCAGATACGCAGTATTTT. Amino acids: CASSLTGWPDTQYF.

In its sample, this clonotype was seen once. This chain uses TRBV7-4 with TRBJ2-7; the D gene could be TRBD1 or TRBD2 (5 bases each). The V gene lost 3 bases and the J gene lost 2 bases, with 14 bases spanning the gap. There are 15 residues in the CDR3. In germline, CDR1 is SGHVT, CDR2 SQSDAQ. The CDR3: CASSFPLGDPYEQYF. CDR3 DNA: TGTGCCAGCAGCTTCCCGTTGGGGGACCCCTACGAGCAGTACTTC.